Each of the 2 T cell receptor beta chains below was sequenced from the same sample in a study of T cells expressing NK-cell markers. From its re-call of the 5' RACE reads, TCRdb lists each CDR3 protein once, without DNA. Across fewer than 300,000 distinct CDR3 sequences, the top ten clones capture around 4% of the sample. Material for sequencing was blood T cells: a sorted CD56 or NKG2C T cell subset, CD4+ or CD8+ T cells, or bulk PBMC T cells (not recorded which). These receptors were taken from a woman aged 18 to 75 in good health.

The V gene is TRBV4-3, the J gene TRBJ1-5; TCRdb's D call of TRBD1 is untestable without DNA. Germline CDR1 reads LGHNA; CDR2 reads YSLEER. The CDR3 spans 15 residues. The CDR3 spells CASSQVLQVSGAQHF.

CDR3 region: CASSGQKFNQPQHF. The gene calls are TRBV19 and TRBJ1-5. The CDR3 is 14 residues long. Germline V gene lookup returns CDR1 LNHDA and CDR2 SQIVND (reference sequence).